These 30 T cell receptor beta chains originate from one sample sequenced in a study of Graves' ophthalmopathy and Graves' hyperthyroidism (dated by TCRdb to 2016 to 2018). This sample was sequenced with an Illumina HiSeq 2000. TCR beta CDR3 regions were amplified from RNA transcripts for repertoire sequencing. The first round was an RT-PCR using HTBI primers with the Qiagen OneStep RT-PCR kit, and this first round was followed by a second-round multiplex PCR, then size selection and purification. Clones were called with MiXCR by TCRdb after fastp trimmed the public reads at Q25, and only in-frame beta chains were retained. A single entry per CDR3 protein holds the most common genes and DNA from its merged rows. In this sample the table shows about 700,000 distinct CDR3 sequences, 35% to 50% of which occur a single time. In total, the top ten clones hold 35% to 55% of the sample. The sequenced sample consisted of peripheral blood. The receptors shown here come from an adult man with Graves' ophthalmopathy.

In nucleotides, the CDR3 is TGTGCCAGCAGTCGACAGGTAGATCAGCCCCAGCATTTT. Amino acid sequence: CASSRQVDQPQHF. The chain has TRBV12-3 or TRBV12-4 and TRBJ1-5; D may be TRBD1 (6 bases). The CDR3 loop spans 13 amino acids. V lost 5 bases and J lost 5, with 10 bases in between.

The rearrangement uses TRBV7-9 and TRBJ1-1, with a possible D match to TRBD1 (6 bases). V shed 3 bases and J shed 1 base, with 12 bases lying between them. This CDR3 has 15 residues. Germline V CDR1 and CDR2: SEHNR, FQNEAQ (reference sequence). CDR3 nucleotides: TGTGCCAGCAGCTTGATGACAGGCCCGAACACTGAAGCTTTCTTT. The encoded protein is CASSLMTGPNTEAFF.

CDR3: CASSPGGAVDTEAFF. The CDR3 DNA reads TGTGCCAGCAGCCCAGGGGGCGCCGTGGACACTGAAGCTTTCTTT. The chain combines TRBV5-4 with TRBJ1-1, with TRBD1 matching 8 bases. The germline V gene has CDR1 SGHNT and CDR2 YYREEE (reference sequence). Trimming took 4 bases from V and 3 from J; bases not matched to a gene: 8. The CDR3 covers 15 residues.

This clonotype has only a few counts. V gene TRBV12-3 or TRBV12-4 combines with J gene TRBJ2-2; possible D gene TRBD2, 5 bases. V gave up 7 bases and J gave up 1 base, with 10 bases separating them. The CDR3 covers 14 residues. This CDR3 is CASTPSRNTGELFF. The CDR3, as DNA: TGTGCCAGCACCCCTAGCAGGAACACCGGGGAGCTGTTTTTT.

This clonotype was counted ten times or more. V gene TRBV24-1 combines with J gene TRBJ1-5, with no clear D. Germline V CDR1 and CDR2: KGHDR, SFDVKD. V lost 9 bases and J 4 bases, leaving 18 bases between the germline ends. The CDR3 is made up of 15 amino acids. Here the CDR3 DNA reads TGTGCCACCCCAGGCCCGTTCAGAGTTAATCAGCCCCAGCATTTT. Its translation is CATPGPFRVNQPQHF.

The chain uses TRBV6-6 and TRBJ1-6; D unresolved. Deletions cut 5 bases from V and 10 bases from J, with 15 bases between. The CDR3 loop spans 14 amino acids. Looked up from germline, CDR1 is MNHNY and CDR2 is SVGAGI (reference sequence). The CDR3 here is CASSRAGGQSPLHF. CDR3 nucleotide sequence: TGTGCCAGCAGTCGGGCAGGAGGTCAATCACCCCTCCACTTT.

The DNA for the CDR3 is TGCAGTGCTAGGTCAGGGGAGGTTGTAGCTTTCTTT. Its translation: CSARSGEVVAFF. V usage is TRBV20-1 and J usage is TRBJ1-1; TRBD1 is a possible D gene (6 bases). The V gene's germline CDR1 is DFQATT and CDR2 SNEGSKA (reference sequence). Trimming shortened V by 3 bases and J by 10 bases, and 15 bases separated the two germline ends. This CDR3 has 12 amino acids.

The chain couples TRBV29-1 to TRBJ1-2; 9 bases line up with TRBD1. This CDR3 is 16 amino acids long. Germline V gives CDR1 SQVTM, CDR2 ANQGSEA. V was pared by 8 bases and J by 1 base, with 14 bases of the junction left unmatched. DNA of the CDR3: TGCAGCCCAATGGGGGACAGGGTCAGTGGTAACTATGGCTACACCTTC. Amino acid sequence: CSPMGDRVSGNYGYTF.

This clonotype was detected once. The rearrangement links TRBV7-6 to TRBJ2-6; D remains ambiguous. The V end was cut by 4 bases, the J end by 4 bases, with 11 bases between. Germline-derived CDR1 and CDR2 are SGHVS and FNYEAQ. This CDR3 has 15 amino acids. CDR3 bases: TGTGCCAGCAGCTCTCGGATGGGGGGGGCCAACGTCCTGACTTTC. It is translated as CASSSRMGGANVLTF.

Concerning this clonotype itself: A clone one base away is much larger, so this may be a read error. The chain couples TRBV6-5 to TRBJ2-7; D gene unclear. The CDR3 totals 14 residues. Germline CDR1 and CDR2: MNHEY and SVGAGI. Trimming shortened V by 4 bases and J by 2 bases, and 12 bases separated the two germline ends. Written as DNA, the CDR3 is TGTGCCAGCAGTTCCCCGAGACGGACCTACGAGCAGTACTTC. It yields the protein CASSSPRRTYEQYF.

This clonotype was observed a handful of times. The genes are TRBV10-3 and TRBJ1-3; 9 bases map to TRBD1. Looked up from germline, CDR1 is ENHRY and CDR2 is SYGVKD. The CDR3 is 13 amino acids. The junction had 9 bases not matched to a gene; V was cut back by 10 bases and J by 8 bases. The CDR3 nucleotides are TGTGCCAGCAGACAGGGGGGGAAGGACACCATATATTTT. Translating it yields CASRQGGKDTIYF.

The chain links TRBV2 to TRBJ1-5; D gene uncertain. The CDR3 contains 12 residues. In germline, CDR1 is SNHLY, CDR2 FYNNEI. Trimming stripped 10 bases from V and 14 bases from J, with 21 bases between. In DNA, the CDR3 is TGTGCCACCGAAGCGGGAGGCCCTTACGAGCATTTT. This translates into CATEAGGPYEHF. Full variable domain (missing parts from reference TRBV2 and TRBJ1-5): EPEVTQTPSHQVTQMGQEVILRCVPISNHLYFYWYRQILGQKVEFLVSFYNNEISEKSEIFDDQFSVERPDGSNFTLKIRSTKLEDSAMYFCATEAGGPYEHFGDGTRLSIL.

For this clonotype: A much larger clone differs from this one at a single base, so this may be a read error. V gene TRBV2 combines with J gene TRBJ1-1, with unresolved D. Trimming took off 6 bases at V and 3 bases at J, with 11 bases between the two ends. This CDR3 comprises 13 residues. CDR1 and CDR2 (germline): SNHLY, FYNNEI. CDR3 sequence: CASSSDMHTEAFF. As DNA, the CDR3 is TGTGCCAGCAGCTCCGACATGCACACTGAAGCTTTCTTT.

The chain employs TRBV10-3 and TRBJ2-7, with TRBD2 matching over 8 bases. The germline V gene has CDR1 ENHRY and CDR2 SYGVKD. V shed 6 bases and J 9 bases; nucleotides not matched to a gene: 16. This CDR3 is 15 amino acids long. The CDR3 DNA follows: TGTGCCATCAGCCCCCCCGGGACTAGATCTACGAGGCAGTACTTC. Its translation is CAISPPGTRSTRQYF.

This sequence joins TRBV20-1 and TRBJ2-7, with D perhaps TRBD1 (6 bases). The CDR3 covers 15 residues. Germline V CDR1 and CDR2: DFQATT, SNEGSKA (reference sequence). The V and J ends lost 3 bases and 5 bases respectively, with 20 bases between them. The CDR3, as DNA: TGCAGTGCTAGCTTTAAAAGAAGGGGGTTCGACGAGCAGTACTTC. It yields the protein CSASFKRRGFDEQYF.

V gene TRBV9 combines with J gene TRBJ1-6; D call uncertain. Deletions cut 5 bases from V and 3 bases from J, with 12 bases between. This CDR3 has 15 amino acids. Germline V gene data show CDR1 as SGDLS and CDR2 as YYNGEE. The CDR3 region has the DNA TGTGCCAGCAGTTACTCCAGAGACTATAATTCACCCCTCCACTTT. This codes for CASSYSRDYNSPLHF.

This clonotype has a handful of counts. This chain uses TRBV24-1 with TRBJ1-5; no firm D call. CDR3 length: 13 amino acids. Germline V CDR1 and CDR2: KGHDR, SFDVKD. V was shortened by 11 bases and J by 0 bases, with 10 bases between the two germline ends. The CDR3 DNA follows: TGTGCCAGCACCCCTTATAGCAATCAGCCCCAGCATTTT. Protein product: CASTPYSNQPQHF.

A remark on this clonotype: A much larger clone differs by one base, so this may be a read error. No conserved phenylalanine or tryptophan is present at the end of the CDR3, so a read error is the likely explanation. The chain uses TRBV19 and TRBJ1-1; D gene uncertain. Germline CDR1 and CDR2: LNHDA and SQIVND (reference sequence). Trimming pared 2 bases from V and 1 base from J, leaving 5 bases between. This CDR3 contains 13 residues. The CDR3 coding sequence is TGTGCCAGTAGTATAACATCGAACACTGAAGCTTTCTAT. Translation gives CASSITSNTEAFY.

V and J are TRBV5-1 and TRBJ1-1; D is possibly TRBD1 (5 bases). With 5 bases removed from V and 0 bases from J, the gap between germline ends came to 8 bases. The CDR3 runs to 13 residues. CDR1 and CDR2 (germline): SGHRS, YFSETQ. This CDR3 reads CASRSRVNTEAFF. CDR3 bases: TGCGCCAGCAGATCCAGGGTGAACACTGAAGCTTTCTTT. Full variable domain (outside the CDR3, taken from reference TRBV5-1 and TRBJ1-1): KAGVTQTPRYLIKTRGQQVTLSCSPISGHRSVSWYQQTPGQGLQFLFEYFSETQRNKGNFPGRFSGRQFSNSRSEMNVSTLELGDSALYLCASRSRVNTEAFFGQGTRLTVV.

This clonotype turned up a few times. The gene calls are TRBV29-1 and TRBJ1-2; the D gene is possibly TRBD1 (5 bases). The CDR3 sequence is 12 residues long. Germline assignment: CDR1 SQVTM and CDR2 ANQGSEA. V was pared by 6 bases and J by 2 bases, with 10 bases between. The CDR3 region is CSVAPGNYGYTF. The CDR3 DNA is TGCAGCGTAGCGCCAGGGAACTATGGCTACACCTTC.

This clonotype showed up many times. The chain recombines TRBV7-8 with TRBJ1-1; D is unclear. This CDR3 is 15 amino acids long. Germline V gene lookup returns CDR1 SGHVS and CDR2 FQNEAQ. The germline V and J ends were trimmed by 0 bases and 1 base, with 9 bases remaining between them. CDR3 bases: TGTGCCAGCAGCTTAGCCTCGGGTTCGAACACTGAAGCTTTCTTT. This translates into CASSLASGSNTEAFF.

Comment on this clonotype: A clone one base away is much larger, so this may be a read error. The chain employs TRBV29-1 and TRBJ2-7; D is perhaps TRBD1 (6 bases). Per germline, CDR1 SQVTM and CDR2 ANQGSEA. This CDR3 has 13 amino acids. DNA of the CDR3: TGTGCCAGTGGTCCCGACGACAGGTACGAGCAGTACTTC. This sequence encodes CASGPDDRYEQYF.

This clonotype was recorded a few times. V and J are TRBV15 and TRBJ1-1; 7 nucleotides match TRBD1. The CDR3 consists of 17 residues. Germline CDR1 and CDR2: LNHNV and YYDKDF (reference sequence). V was pared by 2 bases and J by 0 bases, with 9 bases of the junction left unmatched. The CDR3 reads CATSRLLTGSMNTEAFF. The CDR3 DNA sequence: TGTGCCACCAGCAGATTGTTGACAGGGTCCATGAACACTGAAGCTTTCTTT. The variable domain in full, completed from reference TRBV15 and TRBJ1-1, reads DAMVIQNPRYQVTQFGKPVTLSCSQTLNHNVMYWYQQKSSQAPKLLFHYYDKDFNNEADTPDNFQSRRPNTSFCFLDIRSPGLGDTAMYLCATSRLLTGSMNTEAFFGQGTRLTVV.

This clonotype has a count of ten or more. V is TRBV7-2 and J is TRBJ1-3; 9 bases fit TRBD1. The junction had 14 bases not matched to a gene; V was cut back by 5 bases and J by 0 bases. The germline gives CDR1 SGHTA, CDR2 FQGNSA. This CDR3 has 19 amino acids. The CDR3 reads CASSKHGTGTAYSGNTIYF. CDR3 bases: TGTGCCAGCAGCAAACATGGGACAGGGACAGCCTACTCTGGAAACACCATATATTTT.

At least ten counts were recorded for this clonotype. The CDR3 loop reads CSVADNLSYEKLFF. In DNA, the CDR3 is TGCAGCGTGGCGGACAACCTTTCTTACGAAAAACTGTTTTTT. The rearrangement joins TRBV29-1 to TRBJ1-4; weak D call: TRBD1 (5 bases). V shed 6 bases and J shed 8 bases, with 19 bases lying between them. CDR1 is SQVTM and CDR2 is ANQGSEA in the germline V gene. The CDR3 contains 14 residues.

This clonotype was recorded a few times. At one end the junction does not follow the germline gene, possibly because of a read error. The chain combines TRBV24-1 with TRBJ1-5; D not certain. Germline V gives CDR1 KGHDR, CDR2 SFDVKD. The CDR3 has 16 amino acids. CDR3 amino acids: CASSYIGSSSNQPQHF. The DNA for the CDR3 is TGTGCCAGCAGTTACATCGGCAGTTCATCGAATCAGCCCCAGCATTTT.

In this sample, this clonotype turned up a few times. The chain couples TRBV19 to TRBJ2-5; 12 positions agree with TRBD1. Germline CDR1 and CDR2: LNHDA and SQIVND (reference sequence). This CDR3 has 17 residues. V lost 10 bases, J lost 0 bases, and 12 bases stayed unmatched. The CDR3 coding sequence is TGTGCCACAACGCCGGGGACAGGGGGCCGTTACCAAGAGACCCAGTACTTC. Protein sequence: CATTPGTGGRYQETQYF.

This clonotype was counted between two and nine times. The CDR3 nucleotides read TGTGCCAGCAGCCTGTCTTGGAGGGGCGACACCGGGGAGCTGTTTTTT. This sequence encodes CASSLSWRGDTGELFF. The V call is TRBV2, the J call TRBJ2-2, with a tentative D call TRBD2 (6 bases). Germline CDR1 and CDR2: SNHLY and FYNNEI. This CDR3 has 16 residues. Trimming left V 6 bases short and J 3 bases short, with 17 bases between.

The chain employs TRBV10-3 and TRBJ1-3; unclear D gene. This CDR3 spans 13 amino acids. In germline, CDR1 is ENHRY, CDR2 SYGVKD. Trimming removed 10 bases from V and 0 bases from J, with 10 bases in between. The CDR3 is CASRTSSGNTIYF. The CDR3 DNA reads TGTGCCAGCAGGACTAGCTCTGGAAACACCATATATTTT.

The table lists this clonotype with many counts. The chain carries TRBV10-3 and TRBJ2-5; 9 bases fit TRBD2. The CDR3 runs to 16 residues. Looked up from germline, CDR1 is ENHRY and CDR2 is SYGVKD. V dropped 5 bases and J dropped 2; count of bases not matched to a gene: 9. CDR3 nucleotides: TGTGCCATCAGTCCACAGGCGGGAGGGACTCAAGAGACCCAGTACTTC. This translates into CAISPQAGGTQETQYF.